These 28 T cell receptor beta chains originate from one sample sequenced in a study of T-cell memory formation after mild COVID-19. TCRdb itself ran the 5' RACE reads through MiXCR, one entry per CDR3 protein. The data show some 40,000 distinct CDR3 sequences, about 7.1% seen once. The specimen was PBMCs or a T cell subset sorted from them (not recorded which). The receptors were gathered from a man aged 18 to 35 who had mild COVID-19 (a few samples of this study predate the infection). Cell type and time point are not known.

This chain connects TRBV24-1 to TRBJ2-3, with D perhaps TRBD2 (5 bases). This CDR3 contains 15 residues. CDR1 and CDR2 from the germline V gene are KGHDR and SFDVKD. Trimming removed 0 bases at V and 4 bases at J, with 10 bases between. The CDR3 protein is CATSDLRTAADTQYF. DNA of the CDR3: TGTGCCACCAGTGATTTGAGGACTGCGGCAGATACGCAGTATTTT.

The table lists this clonotype with a few counts. The chain is built from TRBV18 and TRBJ1-1; D not certain. V gave up 6 bases and J gave up 1 base, with 15 bases separating them. Germline loops: CDR1 KGHSH, CDR2 LQKENI. The CDR3 length is 15 residues. CDR3: CASSQSRTANTEAFF. The CDR3 coding sequence is TGTGCCAGCTCGCAATCCCGGACCGCGAACACTGAAGCTTTCTTT.

This sequence joins TRBV28 and TRBJ2-2; D is unresolved. Germline V gene sequence: CDR1 MDHEN, CDR2 SYDVKM. The V gene lost 2 bases and the J gene lost 1 base, with 8 bases spanning the gap. The CDR3 spans 15 residues. The CDR3 DNA reads as TGTGCCAGCAGTTTAGGTTTGGGGAACACCGGGGAGCTGTTTTTT. Its protein product is CASSLGLGNTGELFF.

This clonotype was found many times. The chain joins TRBV6-5 to TRBJ1-6; 8 nucleotides line up with TRBD1. Germline V CDR1 and CDR2: MNHEY, SVGAGI. The CDR3 loop spans 15 amino acids. The trim removed 5 bases at V and 8 bases at J, leaving 8 bases unmatched. CDR3 nucleotide sequence: TGTGCCAGCAGTAGGACAGGGTTCCAAGATTCACCCCTCCACTTT. This translates into CASSRTGFQDSPLHF.

In this sample, this clonotype turned up many times. The chain is built from TRBV7-2 and TRBJ1-1; D is uncertain. The CDR3 totals 15 residues. V was trimmed by 4 bases and J by 4 bases, leaving 16 bases between them. Looked up from germline, CDR1 is SGHTA and CDR2 is FQGNSA. The CDR3 loop reads CASSSDWEGTTEAFF. In DNA form, the CDR3 reads TGTGCCAGCAGCTCGGATTGGGAGGGTACCACTGAAGCTTTCTTT.

This clonotype was found a few times. This chain connects TRBV25-1 to TRBJ2-7, with a possible D match to TRBD1 (5 bases). Germline loops: CDR1 MGHDK, CDR2 SYGVNS. The CDR3 runs to 11 residues. V was shortened by 8 bases and J by 4 bases, with 9 bases between the two germline ends. The CDR3 reads CASLGAYEQYF. The CDR3 DNA sequence: TGTGCCAGCTTAGGGGCTTACGAGCAGTACTTC.

This clonotype has ten or more counts. The chain carries TRBV12-3 or TRBV12-4 and TRBJ2-4; D may match TRBD1 or TRBD2 (5 bases each). Trimming pared 3 bases from V and 0 bases from J, leaving 15 bases between. The CDR3 is made up of 17 amino acids. This chain's CDR3 is CASSFSPGAEAKNIQYF. Here the CDR3 DNA reads TGTGCCAGCAGTTTCAGCCCCGGGGCCGAAGCCAAAAACATTCAGTACTTC.

This clonotype was counted a few times. This chain uses TRBV5-1 with TRBJ2-3; maybe TRBD2 (7 bases). CDR3 length equals 16 residues. The germline V gene encodes CDR1 SGHRS and CDR2 YFSETQ. The ends were cut back, 7 bases at V and 0 bases at J, with 18 bases in the middle. The CDR3 DNA reads TGCGCCAGCGCTGCGGGGGCCATGCGAAGCACAGATACGCAGTATTTT. This codes for CASAAGAMRSTDTQYF. The variable domain in full, completed from reference TRBV5-1 and TRBJ2-3, reads KAGVTQTPRYLIKTRGQQVTLSCSPISGHRSVSWYQQTPGQGLQFLFEYFSETQRNKGNFPGRFSGRQFSNSRSEMNVSTLELGDSALYLCASAAGAMRSTDTQYFGPGTRLTVL.

This clonotype has just a few counts. V usage is TRBV7-3 and J usage is TRBJ2-1; no reliable D call. V shed 0 bases and J shed 1 base, with 7 bases lying between them. The CDR3 covers 15 residues. Germline V gene lookup returns CDR1 SGHTA and CDR2 FQGTGA. In DNA form, the CDR3 reads TGTGCCAGCAGCTTAACGCAGGAGTCCTACAATGAGCAGTTCTTC. Translated: CASSLTQESYNEQFF.

This chain connects TRBV4-2 to TRBJ2-3; D unclear. The CDR3 contains 13 residues. V shed 2 bases and J shed 4 bases, with 7 bases lying between them. Germline assignment: CDR1 LGHNA and CDR2 YNFKEQ. CDR3 amino acids: CASSQILADTQYF. The CDR3 DNA is TGTGCCAGCAGCCAAATCTTGGCAGATACGCAGTATTTT.

The gene calls are TRBV18 and TRBJ2-5, with D perhaps matching TRBD1 or TRBD2 (6 bases each). The length of the CDR3 is 15 residues. CDR1 is KGHSH, CDR2 LQKENI, per germline. V was trimmed by 0 bases and J by 5 bases, leaving 13 bases between them. CDR3 bases: TGTGCCAGCTCACCACCGGGGGCGGGGCCGGAGACCCAGTACTTC. Its translation is CASSPPGAGPETQYF. Using reference TRBV18 and TRBJ2-5 for the parts outside the CDR3, the full variable domain is NAGVMQNPRHLVRRRGQEARLRCSPMKGHSHVYWYRQLPEEGLKFMVYLQKENIIDESGMPKERFSAEFPKEGPSILRIQQVVRGDSAAYFCASSPPGAGPETQYFGPGTRLLVL.

This clonotype was counted between two and nine times. The chain joins TRBV12-3 or TRBV12-4 to TRBJ1-1; no firm D call. Trimming pared 3 bases from V and 11 bases from J, leaving 16 bases between. This CDR3 comprises 13 residues. DNA for the CDR3: TGTGCCAGCAGTTTTAGGGCTCTTCCAACGGCTTTCTTT. It encodes CASSFRALPTAFF.

The V gene is TRBV4-3, the J gene TRBJ2-2, with 11 nucleotides matching TRBD2. V lost 5 bases to trimming and J lost 1 base; unmatched junction nucleotides: 3. The CDR3 has 16 amino acids. CDR1 is LGHNA and CDR2 is YSLEER in the germline V gene. CDR3 region: CASSYLAGGNTGELFF. The CDR3 DNA sequence: TGCGCCAGCAGCTACCTAGCGGGGGGGAACACCGGGGAGCTGTTTTTT.

This clonotype was observed a few times. CDR3 DNA: TGTGCCAGCTCACCACAGGGCTCCGGGGAGCTGTTTTTT. Its protein is CASSPQGSGELFF. The chain recombines TRBV18 with TRBJ2-2; D gene unclear. Trimming cost V 1 base and J 6 bases, with 6 bases left between them. This CDR3 is built from 13 residues. Germline V gene lookup returns CDR1 KGHSH and CDR2 LQKENI. Supplemented by reference TRBV18 and TRBJ2-2, the full variable domain reads NAGVMQNPRHLVRRRGQEARLRCSPMKGHSHVYWYRQLPEEGLKFMVYLQKENIIDESGMPKERFSAEFPKEGPSILRIQQVVRGDSAAYFCASSPQGSGELFFGEGSRLTVL.

This clonotype appeared a few times. The chain carries TRBV7-9 and TRBJ1-1; TRBD1 might be the D (6 bases). The V and J ends lost 10 bases and 6 bases respectively, with 15 bases between them. Germline values: CDR1 SEHNR, CDR2 FQNEAQ (reference sequence). This CDR3 has 12 amino acids. The CDR3 here is CATRGLAAEAFF. The DNA for the CDR3 is TGTGCCACCCGGGGGCTGGCGGCTGAAGCTTTCTTT.

CDR3 amino acids: CASSLGQGRNEQYF. The CDR3 nucleotides read TGTGCCAGCAGTTTAGGACAGGGGAGGAACGAGCAGTACTTC. V and J are TRBV12-3 or TRBV12-4 and TRBJ2-7, with 8 bases fitting TRBD1. This CDR3 is built from 14 residues. The junction had 4 bases not matched to a gene; V was cut back by 1 base and J by 5 bases.

The chain carries TRBV12-3 or TRBV12-4 and TRBJ1-1, with D uncertain. CDR3 size: 14 residues. Trimming left V 1 base short and J 4 bases short, with 10 bases between. CDR3 coding DNA: TGTGCCAGCAGTTTAGGTTGGGGAAGCACTGAAGCTTTCTTT. Encoded protein: CASSLGWGSTEAFF.

In this sample, this clonotype turned up a few times. The CDR3 sequence: CASSLSGGSGGYTF. CDR3 in DNA: TGTGCCAGCAGCTTATCGGGGGGATCGGGCGGCTACACCTTC. This chain connects TRBV7-9 to TRBJ1-2; D possibly corresponds to TRBD1 (5 bases). Trimming removed 2 bases from V and 8 bases from J, with 15 bases in between. CDR1 is SEHNR, CDR2 FQNEAQ, per germline (reference sequence). This CDR3 is built from 14 residues.

There are a few counts of this clonotype. The chain carries TRBV5-1 and TRBJ2-1; weak D call: TRBD1 (6 bases). V lost 3 bases to trimming and J lost 3 bases, with 16 bases between them. Germline V gene lookup returns CDR1 SGHRS and CDR2 YFSETQ. This CDR3 region has 16 residues. The CDR3 DNA sequence: TGCGCCAGCAGCTCCCGGCGTGGGGGCAGCTACAATGAGCAGTTCTTC. Encoded protein: CASSSRRGGSYNEQFF.

The V gene is TRBV5-1, the J gene TRBJ2-5, with 7 bases matching TRBD1. V lost 4 bases, J lost 4 bases, and 10 bases stayed unmatched. The CDR3 sequence is 15 residues long. Germline CDR1 reads SGHRS; CDR2 reads YFSETQ. Here the CDR3 DNA reads TGCGCCAGCAGCGCCTCTGGACAGGTGGGAGAGACCCAGTACTTC. It yields the protein CASSASGQVGETQYF.

The V gene is TRBV20-1, the J gene TRBJ2-5, with unresolved D. V lost 3 bases and J lost 2, with 10 bases in between. Germline V lookup: CDR1 DFQATT, CDR2 SNEGSKA (reference sequence). The CDR3 contains 13 residues. CDR3 amino acids: CSASEPAQETQYF. CDR3 coding DNA: TGCAGTGCTAGCGAGCCGGCACAAGAGACCCAGTACTTC.

This clonotype has a handful of counts. V and J are TRBV5-1 and TRBJ1-4; D gene ambiguous. V lost 4 bases and J lost 0, with 10 bases in between. CDR3 length equals 15 residues. Germline assignment: CDR1 SGHRS and CDR2 YFSETQ. The CDR3 is CASSPTPATNEKLFF. The DNA of the CDR3 is TGCGCCAGCAGCCCCACACCCGCAACTAATGAAAAACTGTTTTTT.

This chain connects TRBV20-1 to TRBJ2-3, with 11 bases matching TRBD1. CDR1 DFQATT and CDR2 SNEGSKA come from the germline V gene (reference sequence). CDR3 length equals 14 residues. J gave up 4 bases and V 4 bases, and 4 bases lay outside the gene matches. In DNA, the CDR3 is TGCAGTGCTAAGGGACAGGGGGTCGCAGATACGCAGTATTTT. Translating it yields CSAKGQGVADTQYF.

The J gene is TRBJ2-1, the V gene TRBV3-1, with unresolved D. CDR1 is LGHDT and CDR2 is YNNKEL in the germline V gene (reference sequence). This CDR3 spans 14 amino acids. Deletions cut 2 bases from V and 9 bases from J, with 14 bases between. The CDR3, as DNA: TGTGCCAGCAGCCAAATGACTTTTGGGGTTGAGCAGTTCTTC. It is translated as CASSQMTFGVEQFF.

The chain carries TRBV4-3 and TRBJ2-7; the D gene could be TRBD1 or TRBD2 (5 bases each). Germline V gives CDR1 LGHNA, CDR2 YSLEER. The CDR3 is made up of 13 amino acids. The V end was cut by 5 bases, the J end by 3 bases, with 11 bases between. The DNA of the CDR3 is TGCGCCAGCAGCTCCCGGGACGGCTACGAGCAGTACTTC. Amino acids: CASSSRDGYEQYF.

The rearrangement uses TRBV4-3 and TRBJ2-1; 8 bases align to TRBD2. The germline gives CDR1 LGHNA, CDR2 YSLEER. CDR3 length: 16 residues. The J segment lost 8 bases and the V segment lost 2 bases, leaving 11 bases of the junction unmatched. The CDR3 nucleotides read TGCGCCAGCAGCCAATCTCTTACGGGGGGGTGGGATGAGCAGTTCTTC. It encodes CASSQSLTGGWDEQFF.

This clonotype has a handful of counts. V gene TRBV12-3 or TRBV12-4 combines with J gene TRBJ2-3, with TRBD1 matching 9 bases. Trimming took 6 bases from V and 3 from J; bases not matched to a gene: 10. The CDR3 runs to 16 residues. As DNA, the CDR3 is TGTGCCAGCAGATTTTACGGGACAGGGAAGACAGATACGCAGTATTTT. Protein sequence: CASRFYGTGKTDTQYF.

By share, this clonotype counts as medium-sized. This rearrangement joins TRBV7-8 to TRBJ2-3, with D unresolved. Trimming cost V 0 bases and J 7 bases, with 5 bases left between them. CDR1 is SGHVS, CDR2 FQNEAQ, per germline. The CDR3 is made up of 12 amino acids. CDR3 sequence: CASSLAPNTQYF. CDR3 bases: TGTGCCAGCAGCTTAGCGCCTAATACGCAGTATTTT.